This T cell receptor (beta chain) came from a study of blood T cells in healthy people across ages. Findings of the study overall: Greater diversity and more naive CD4+ cells were seen in long-lived donors than in aged donors. Roughly linear declines in TCR beta diversity per million T cells occurred with age.

Germline CDR1 is SGHAT and CDR2 is FQNNGV. J gave up 6 bases and V 4 bases, and 9 bases lay outside the gene matches. The CDR3 runs to 15 residues. Every donor provided around 9.3 milliliters of peripheral blood. It was with a sample-barcoded 5' primer and a J-beta primer mix that a second PCR of roughly 7 to 12 cycles was run. Each CDR3 protein is one row after TCRdb ran MiXCR on the 5' RACE reads. This sample has about 400,000 distinct CDR3 sequences, with 50% to 60% found just once. Concerning this clonotype: Antigen specificity is unknown.

This receptor was obtained from a man in his 60s in good health. The V and J genes are TRBV11-2 and TRBJ2-3; 8 bases align to TRBD2. Sequencing input: blood. The CDR3 loop reads CASSSRTGGLDTQYF. For the CDR3, the DNA is TGTGCCAGCAGCTCCCGGACGGGGGGGTTGGATACGCAGTATTTT.